This entry lists 15 T cell receptor beta chains sequenced from one sample in a study of human T cells and chemical hapten exposure. TCRdb redid the calling of the RACE reads with MiXCR, one entry per CDR3 protein. The data hold approximately 400,000 distinct CDR3 sequences, with around 4.8% observed a single time. The time point: patch test 1, 2 weeks after DPC sensitization. This sample's treatment: therapeutic diphenylcyclopropenone sensitization with weekly scalp DPC. The specimen comprised whole blood, sampled in connection with sensitization to the hapten diphenylcyclopropenone (DPC). The receptors here all came from a woman aged 50 to 60 with alopecia areata. Some clones in this sample may be carry-over from other donors' samples.

This clonotype was recorded at least ten times. The chain couples TRBV6-6 to TRBJ2-7; D possibly corresponds to TRBD1 (5 bases). This CDR3 comprises 13 residues. Germline assignment: CDR1 MNHNY and CDR2 SVGAGI (reference sequence). V was pared by 2 bases and J by 5 bases, with 10 bases between. CDR3: CASSYRQGHEQYF. As DNA, the CDR3 is TGTGCCAGCAGTTACCGCCAGGGCCACGAGCAGTACTTC.

This clonotype has more than one count but fewer than ten. V and J are TRBV2 and TRBJ1-1, with D hard to call. The CDR3 sequence is 10 residues long. Per the germline V gene, CDR1 is SNHLY and CDR2 is FYNNEI. Between the trimmed V and J ends, which lost 2 bases and 7 bases, there was a span of 2 bases. Here the CDR3 reads CASSEFEAFF. The CDR3 DNA sequence: TGTGCCAGCAGTGAATTTGAAGCTTTCTTT.

The CDR3 nucleotides read TGTGCCACCAGTGATGGAGGACAGGGGTTGGATGAGCAGTTCTTC. Protein product: CATSDGGQGLDEQFF. This chain connects TRBV24-1 to TRBJ2-1; 9 bases map to TRBD1. This CDR3 is built from 15 residues. From germline, CDR1 is KGHDR and CDR2 SFDVKD. With V trimmed by 3 bases and J by 8 bases, 7 bases remained unmatched.

The sample holds many counts of this clonotype. The chain links TRBV28 to TRBJ1-1, with 7 nucleotides matching TRBD1. Losses at the gene ends were 6 bases for V and 1 base for J; bases not matched to a gene: 11. This CDR3 region has 16 residues. Germline CDR1 reads MDHEN; CDR2 reads SYDVKM. The CDR3 region is CASSLPDGTENTEAFF. In DNA, the CDR3 is TGTGCCAGCAGCCTCCCCGACGGGACAGAGAACACTGAAGCTTTCTTT.

This clonotype has more than one count but fewer than ten. This sequence joins TRBV7-9 and TRBJ1-5; TRBD1 aligns across 9 bases. V was clipped by 4 bases and J by 7 bases; unmatched bases: 5. Germline CDR1 reads SEHNR; CDR2 reads FQNEAQ (reference sequence). The length of the CDR3 is 14 residues. The CDR3 sequence is CASSSDRGMQPQHF. The DNA for the CDR3 is TGTGCCAGCAGCTCCGACAGGGGGATGCAGCCCCAGCATTTT.

The V and J genes are TRBV12-3 or TRBV12-4 and TRBJ1-6; D gene ambiguous. The CDR3 length is 16 residues. V was cut by 2 bases and J by 9 bases, with 17 bases left in between. The CDR3 nucleotides are TGTGCCAGCAGTTTATCCCCGGGCCCAGTGGGTTCACCCCTCCACTTT. Its protein product is CASSLSPGPVGSPLHF.

The chain uses TRBV5-1 and TRBJ2-1; 9 nucleotides agree with TRBD1. The CDR3 spans 15 residues. CDR1 and CDR2 (germline): SGHRS, YFSETQ. The junction had 7 bases not matched to a gene; V was cut back by 2 bases and J by 7 bases. This CDR3 is CASSLQGALGNEQFF. The CDR3 coding sequence is TGCGCCAGCAGCTTACAGGGGGCTCTAGGGAATGAGCAGTTCTTC.

Only a few counts were recorded for this clonotype. The chain joins TRBV7-2 to TRBJ1-3; maybe TRBD1 (6 bases). The CDR3 runs to 16 residues. In germline, CDR1 is SGHTA, CDR2 FQGNSA. Trimming stripped 5 bases from V and 3 bases from J, with 17 bases between. CDR3 protein: CASSHLDRTIGNTIYF. For the CDR3, the DNA is TGTGCCAGCAGCCACCTTGACAGGACAATTGGAAACACCATATATTTT.

There are many counts of this clonotype. The V and J genes are TRBV9 and TRBJ2-1, with D maybe TRBD2 (5 bases). The germline gives CDR1 SGDLS, CDR2 YYNGEE. Trimming took 0 bases from V and 5 from J, leaving 9 bases between them. The CDR3 is 14 amino acids. CDR3 DNA sequence: TGTGCCAGCAGCGTAGCGGACTTCCACAATGAGCAGTTCTTC. Its translation: CASSVADFHNEQFF.

This sequence joins TRBV2 and TRBJ2-2; D may be TRBD2 (5 bases). The V and J ends lost 6 bases and 0 bases respectively, with 8 bases between them. The CDR3 runs 14 residues. Germline V gene data show CDR1 as SNHLY and CDR2 as FYNNEI. The CDR3 reads CASSGRANTGELFF. The CDR3 DNA follows: TGTGCCAGCAGCGGGCGGGCGAACACCGGGGAGCTGTTTTTT.

As for this clonotype: This may be a read error: a much more frequent sequence differs by one nucleotide. The rearrangement joins TRBV5-4 to TRBJ2-7; either TRBD1 or TRBD2 may fit D (6 bases each). The CDR3 is 13 amino acids. Germline CDR1 reads SGHNT; CDR2 reads YYREEE (reference sequence). The CDR3 here is CVSSPGAGYEQYF. The CDR3 bases are TGTGTCAGCAGCCCGGGGGCGGGATACGAGCAGTACTTC.

The rearrangement links TRBV29-1 to TRBJ2-1; tentative D call: TRBD2 (6 bases). With 3 bases removed from V and 0 bases from J, the gap between germline ends came to 9 bases. Germline V gene sequence: CDR1 SQVTM, CDR2 ANQGSEA. The CDR3 is made up of 14 amino acids. CDR3 sequence reads: CSVDGGTSYNEQFF. The CDR3 DNA reads as TGCAGCGTTGACGGCGGGACCTCCTACAATGAGCAGTTCTTC.

Only a few counts were recorded for this clonotype. The chain carries TRBV24-1 and TRBJ2-2; the match to TRBD1 covers 10 bases. Per the germline V gene, CDR1 is KGHDR and CDR2 is SFDVKD. This CDR3 is 15 amino acids long. V dropped 4 bases and J dropped 6; count of bases not matched to a gene: 4. The CDR3 loop reads CATSEAGTGAGELFF. The CDR3 nucleotides read TGTGCCACCAGTGAGGCCGGGACAGGGGCCGGGGAGCTGTTTTTT.

The sample holds many counts of this clonotype. The chain recombines TRBV12-3 or TRBV12-4 with TRBJ1-4; possible D gene TRBD1, 5 bases. CDR3 length equals 16 residues. Trimming removed 4 bases from V and 4 bases from J, with 16 bases in between. The CDR3 sequence is CASSWNGGTVNEKLFF. CDR3 bases: TGTGCCAGCAGTTGGAATGGCGGGACGGTTAATGAAAAACTGTTTTTT.

Of note for this clonotype: At one end, the junction sequence differs from germline, possibly due to a read error. For the CDR3, the DNA is TGCAGCGTCTATCTAGATGGGGGGATTGATAGCAATCAGCTCCAGCATTTT. It encodes CSVYLDGGIDSNQLQHF. V gene TRBV29-1 combines with J gene TRBJ1-5; possible D gene TRBD1, 5 bases. This CDR3 has 17 residues. Germline V gene sequence: CDR1 SQVTM, CDR2 ANQGSEA.